A selection of T cell receptor beta chains follows, all from one sample in a study of cytomegalovirus exposure and HLA in healthy donors. TCRdb keeps only in-frame clones here, not all; method: immunoSEQ multiplex PCR. The sample has approximately 270,000 clones, around 85% seen once. Sequencing input: PBMCs. All receptors derive from a woman younger than 30 in good health and CMV-seronegative. Both conserved end residues are part of each CDR3. Each record gives: D gene, V gene, clone size, J gene, CDR3 protein, CDR3 DNA. D genes are given only for firm matches. Clone size appears in some rows only: once, few, many, or a class for an expanded clone.

.	TRBV18	.	TRBJ2-5	CASSPFSRGQETQYF	TGTGCCAGCTCACCATTTTCCAGGGGCCAAGAGACCCAGTACTTC
TRBD1	TRBV5-3	.	TRBJ2-5	CARSPPETGTYQETQYF	TGTGCCAGAAGCCCCCCCGAGACAGGGACGTACCAAGAGACCCAGTACTTC
TRBD1	TRBV7-2	.	TRBJ1-5	CASSKGTGDQPQHF	TGTGCCAGCAGCAAGGGGACAGGGGATCAGCCCCAGCATTTT
.	TRBV29-1	few	TRBJ1-1	CSVDAGMNTEAFF	TGCAGCGTTGACGCAGGAATGAACACTGAAGCTTTCTTT
.	TRBV11-2	.	TRBJ1-5	CASSPTASNQPQHF	TGTGCCAGCAGTCCGACAGCTAGCAATCAGCCCCAGCATTTT
.	TRBV18	.	TRBJ2-7	CASSPKSRSAGEQYF	TGTGCCAGCTCACCAAAGTCGAGATCCGCGGGGGAGCAGTACTTC
.	TRBV13	.	TRBJ1-2	CASSLRSGGVYGYTF	TGTGCCAGCAGCCTCAGGTCGGGAGGAGTCTATGGCTACACCTTC
.	TRBV9	few	TRBJ1-2	CASSVLGVDGYGYTF	TGTGCCAGCAGCGTACTAGGGGTAGATGGCTATGGCTACACCTTC
TRBD1	TRBV5-4	.	TRBJ2-7	CASSQGAHEQYF	TGTGCCAGCAGCCAGGGGGCCCACGAGCAGTACTTC
TRBD1	TRBV19	.	TRBJ1-1	CAIRQGMNTEAFF	TGTGCCATTCGACAGGGGATGAACACTGAAGCTTTCTTT
.	TRBV6-5	.	TRBJ1-3	CASKTGLTAGNTIYF	TGTGCCAGCAAGACGGGACTCACGGCTGGAAACACCATATATTTT
.	TRBV7-3	.	TRBJ2-2	CASRSRVLNTGELFF	TGTGCCAGCAGGTCCAGGGTTTTGAACACCGGGGAGCTGTTTTTT
.	TRBV30	.	TRBJ1-1	CAWSQKQDALTEAFF	TGTGCCTGGAGTCAAAAACAGGATGCCCTCACTGAAGCTTTCTTT
TRBD1	TRBV29-1	.	TRBJ2-7	CSVGQETYEQYF	TGCAGCGTCGGACAGGAGACCTACGAGCAGTACTTC
.	TRBV30	few	TRBJ1-2	CAWSASGDGGYTF	TGTGCCTGGAGTGCTTCGGGGGATGGTGGCTACACCTTC
TRBD2	TRBV27	.	TRBJ2-3	CASSLLLAGGPDTQYF	TGTGCCAGCAGTTTACTGCTAGCGGGGGGGCCAGATACGCAGTATTTT
.	TRBV30	.	TRBJ2-1	CAWSVLSWEQFF	TGTGCCTGGAGTGTACTGAGCTGGGAGCAGTTCTTC
TRBD2	TRBV27	once	TRBJ2-5	CASSDQSGSVGKTQYF	TGTGCCAGCAGTGACCAAAGCGGGAGTGTCGGAAAGACCCAGTACTTC
.	TRBV4-3	.	TRBJ1-1	CASSQGQTNTEAFF	TGCGCCAGCAGCCAAGGACAGACAAACACTGAAGCTTTCTTT